This TCR beta chain comes out of a study of blood T cell repertoires in COVID-19. Repertoires were generated with immunoSEQ multiplex PCR, while TCRdb's copy carries only in-frame clones and drops some. The sample shows about 26,000 clones, under 90% of them seen only once. Only one count was recorded for this clone. The V gene's germline CDR1 is GTSNPN and CDR2 SVGIG (reference sequence). The CDR3 totals 11 residues. Trimming pared 3 bases from V and 5 bases from J, leaving 8 bases between. The sequenced sample was peripheral blood. The clonotype was recovered from a human donor in a cohort sampled during active COVID-19. This rearrangement joins TRBV30 to TRBJ2-7; tentative D call: TRBD1 (6 bases). The CDR3 DNA reads TGTGCCTGGAGCGCAGGGGACGAGCAGTACTTC. The encoded protein is CAWSAGDEQYF. Complete variable domain (other parts from reference TRBV30 and TRBJ2-7): SQTIHQWPATLVQPVGSPLSLECTVEGTSNPNLYWYRQAAGRGLQLLFYSVGIGQISSEVPQNLSASRPQDRQFILSSKKLLLSDSGFYLCAWSAGDEQYFGPGTRLTVT.